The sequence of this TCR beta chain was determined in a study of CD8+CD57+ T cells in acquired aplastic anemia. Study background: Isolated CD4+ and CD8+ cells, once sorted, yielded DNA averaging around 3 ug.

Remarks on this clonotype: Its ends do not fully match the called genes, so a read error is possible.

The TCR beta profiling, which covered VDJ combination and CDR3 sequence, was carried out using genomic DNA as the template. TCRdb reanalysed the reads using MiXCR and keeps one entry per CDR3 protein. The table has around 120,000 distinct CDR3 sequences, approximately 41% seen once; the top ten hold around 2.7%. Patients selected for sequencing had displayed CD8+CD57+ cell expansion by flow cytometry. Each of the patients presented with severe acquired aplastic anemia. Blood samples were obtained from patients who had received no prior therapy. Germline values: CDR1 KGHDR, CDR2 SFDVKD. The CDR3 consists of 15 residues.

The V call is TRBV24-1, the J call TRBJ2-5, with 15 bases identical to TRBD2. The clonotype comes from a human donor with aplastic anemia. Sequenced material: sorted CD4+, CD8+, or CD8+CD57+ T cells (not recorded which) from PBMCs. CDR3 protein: CAKRTSGGAWKTQNF. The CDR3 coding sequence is TGTGCCAAAAGGACTAGCGGGGGGGCTTGGAAGACCCAGAACTTC.